This T cell receptor (beta chain) was retrieved from a study of cytomegalovirus exposure and HLA in healthy donors. The PCR was carried out with 60 Vbeta primers and 13 Jbeta primers. The table came from immunoSEQ multiplex PCR; TCRdb's copy has only in-frame clones and leaves some out. The data show roughly 220,000 clones, with roughly 80% seen just once and around 2.8% held by the top ten. The clonotype was recovered from a man aged 30 to 45 in good health and CMV-seronegative. Sequenced input: PBMCs.

CDR3 region: CASSLSSGAAGELFF. The CDR3 DNA reads TGTGCCAGCAGCTTGTCTAGCGGGGCCGCCGGGGAGCTGTTTTTT. The genes are TRBV7-2 and TRBJ2-2, with 9 positions matching TRBD2. This CDR3 spans 15 amino acids. In germline, CDR1 is SGHTA, CDR2 FQGNSA. V shed 3 bases and J 6 bases; nucleotides not matched to a gene: 5.